This T cell receptor (beta chain) emerged from a study of chemoradiotherapy in HPV16-positive cancers. Overall study: Candidate HPV-specific clones and shared TCR motifs came from a couple of HPV16-positive patients. Findings of the study overall: Candidate HPV-specific clones and E7-related TCR motifs grew in tumor during treatment. HPV-specific T cells were functionally defined from only two HPV16-positive patients.

Details on this clone: Its antigen is not known.

Samples were taken several times over chemoradiotherapy. CDR3 length: 14 residues. CDR1 is SEHNR and CDR2 is FQNEAQ in the germline V gene (reference sequence). V lost 5 bases to trimming and J lost 4 bases, with 12 bases between them. TCRdb's table, derived via immunoSEQ multiplex PCR, lists solely in-frame clones and lacks some. The repertoire includes about 5,100 clones, 65% to 80% of them detected once, and 12% to 15% sits in the top ten. V usage is TRBV7-9 and J usage is TRBJ1-5; tentatively, D is TRBD1 (6 bases). This TCR came from a human donor with HPV-associated anogenital cancer. The sequencing used tumor tissue, collected from a patient who underwent chemoradiotherapy. CDR3 nucleotide sequence: TGTGCCAGCAGCCACTGGACAGATAATCAGCCCCAGCATTTT. It is translated as CASSHWTDNQPQHF.